The 31 T cell receptor beta chains listed next were all sequenced from one sample in a study of shared clonotypes between healthy human individuals. The data were produced by immunoSEQ multiplex PCR, yet TCRdb's version contains in-frame clones alone and is incomplete. This table holds some 470,000 clones, around 80% found once. Sequenced sample: PBMCs. These receptors were collected from a woman aged 40 to 50 in good health. Some clones in this sample may be carry-over from other donors' samples.

The rearrangement links TRBV2 to TRBJ1-3; no reliable D call. This CDR3 contains 14 residues. V lost 7 bases, J lost 3 bases, and 13 bases lay in between. Germline lookup yields CDR1 SNHLY and CDR2 FYNNEI. DNA of the CDR3: TGTGCCAGCAAGCCGTTCGGAGGTGGAAACACCATATATTTT. This translates into CASKPFGGGNTIYF.

The chain couples TRBV30 to TRBJ2-3, with D perhaps matching TRBD2 (6 bases). This CDR3 is 16 amino acids long. V was pared by 0 bases and J by 3 bases, with 16 bases between. Germline lookup yields CDR1 GTSNPN and CDR2 SVGIG (reference sequence). This CDR3 is CAWSVPRTGDTDTQYF. For the CDR3, the DNA is TGTGCCTGGAGTGTACCACGGACGGGAGATACAGATACGCAGTATTTT.

The chain carries TRBV10-1 and TRBJ2-3; D might be TRBD1 (6 bases). CDR3 size: 13 residues. The germline V gene has CDR1 WNHNN and CDR2 SYGVQD (reference sequence). V lost 5 bases and J lost 2, with 8 bases in between. CDR3 region: CASSTGTTDTQYF. In DNA, the CDR3 is TGCGCCAGCAGTACAGGGACCACAGATACGCAGTATTTT.

V usage is TRBV5-1 and J usage is TRBJ2-7; TRBD2 matches at 10 bases. This CDR3 is 15 amino acids long. Unmatched junction bases numbered 6, after V lost 4 bases and J lost 2 bases. The germline gives CDR1 SGHRS, CDR2 YFSETQ. CDR3 region: CASSPAGGYTYEQYF. The CDR3 DNA sequence: TGCGCCAGCAGCCCAGCGGGAGGGTATACCTACGAGCAGTACTTC.

V is TRBV7-3 and J is TRBJ2-1; 7 bases align to TRBD2. The germline V gene encodes CDR1 SGHTA and CDR2 FQGTGA. With V trimmed by 5 bases and J by 6 bases, 13 bases remained unmatched. The CDR3 is 16 residues long. CDR3 coding DNA: TGTGCCAGCAGCCTAAGGGCTGGAGCGGGGTCCAATGAGCAGTTCTTC. The encoded protein is CASSLRAGAGSNEQFF. The complete variable domain, with remaining parts taken from reference TRBV7-3 and TRBJ2-1, reads GAGVSQTPSNKVTEKGKYVELRCDPISGHTALYWYRQSLGQGPEFLIYFQGTGAADDSGLPNDRFFAVRPEGSVSTLKIQRTERGDSAVYLCASSLRAGAGSNEQFFGPGTRLTVL.

This clone was counted between two and nine times. CDR3 in amino acids: CASSQRGIGSEQYF. Here the CDR3 DNA reads TGTGCCAGCAGCCAAAGAGGTATCGGAAGCGAGCAGTACTTC. The chain uses TRBV4-2 and TRBJ2-7, with no clear D. Trimming took off 2 bases at V and 6 bases at J, with 14 bases between the two ends. The CDR3 extends over 14 amino acids. The germline gives CDR1 LGHNA, CDR2 YNFKEQ.

This clone came up once. The gene calls are TRBV18 and TRBJ1-4, with 7 bases lining up with TRBD1. Germline-derived CDR1 and CDR2 are KGHSH and LQKENI. This CDR3 region has 15 residues. Trimming at V came to 4 bases and at J to 6 bases, leaving 8 bases not matched to a gene. CDR3 protein: CASSRTRQGDEKLFF. For the CDR3, the DNA is TGTGCCAGCTCACGGACTAGACAGGGCGATGAAAAACTGTTTTTT.

V gene TRBV5-4 combines with J gene TRBJ1-4, with a weak D call TRBD1 (6 bases). Germline CDR1 is SGHNT and CDR2 is YYREEE (reference sequence). The CDR3 is made up of 14 amino acids. Trimming shortened V by 1 base and J by 8 bases, and 12 bases separated the two germline ends. Written as DNA, the CDR3 is TGTGCCAGCAGCTTGAGGGGGGCGGGCGAAAAACTGTTTTTT. Its translation: CASSLRGAGEKLFF.

This chain connects TRBV29-1 to TRBJ1-1; D perhaps matches TRBD1 (6 bases). CDR3 size: 13 residues. Germline-derived CDR1 and CDR2 are SQVTM and ANQGSEA. V gave up 7 bases and J gave up 1 base, with 13 bases separating them. As DNA, the CDR3 is TGCAGCGACGCTACAGGGTGGAACACTGAAGCTTTCTTT. Amino acid sequence: CSDATGWNTEAFF.

The chain uses TRBV10-3 and TRBJ2-1; 8 positions agree with TRBD1. Germline V gives CDR1 ENHRY, CDR2 SYGVKD. The ends lost 2 bases at V and 4 bases at J; junction bases unmatched: 22. This CDR3 has 21 amino acids. Here the CDR3 reads CAISEPAPRTGFSNRYNEQFF. DNA of the CDR3: TGTGCCATCAGTGAGCCAGCCCCGCGGACAGGGTTCTCTAATCGGTACAATGAGCAGTTCTTC.

The chain recombines TRBV7-9 with TRBJ2-5; no firm D call. The CDR3 is 14 amino acids. V lost 5 bases to trimming and J lost 4 bases, with 14 bases between them. Germline values: CDR1 SEHNR, CDR2 FQNEAQ (reference sequence). The CDR3 spells CASSLNQGAETQYF. The CDR3 bases are TGTGCCAGCAGCCTCAATCAAGGAGCAGAGACCCAGTACTTC.

Only one count was recorded for this clone. The chain employs TRBV5-1 and TRBJ2-1, with TRBD1 matching over 8 bases. The CDR3 extends over 15 amino acids. V gave up 1 base and J gave up 8 bases; unmatched junction bases: 8. The germline CDR1 and CDR2 sequences are SGHRS and YFSETQ. As DNA, the CDR3 is TGCGCCAGCAGCTTGCGTGGACAGGGTATGTATGAGCAGTTCTTC. Its translation is CASSLRGQGMYEQFF.

The V call is TRBV7-3, the J call TRBJ1-1; 10 bases are shared with TRBD1. After removal of 3 bases from V and 4 bases from J, the junction contained 2 bases not matched to a gene. The CDR3 length is 14 residues. CDR1 and CDR2 (germline): SGHTA, FQGTGA. The CDR3 protein is CASSFRDRGTEAFF. CDR3 in DNA: TGTGCCAGCAGCTTCCGGGACAGGGGCACTGAAGCTTTCTTT.

The chain joins TRBV11-2 to TRBJ2-3; D is possibly TRBD1 or TRBD2 (5 bases each). Germline V gene lookup returns CDR1 SGHAT and CDR2 FQNNGV. V shed 2 bases and J shed 2 bases, with 8 bases lying between them. The CDR3 sequence is 14 residues long. Here the CDR3 reads CASSLSGTTDTQYF. The CDR3 DNA reads as TGTGCCAGCAGCTTAAGTGGGACCACAGATACGCAGTATTTT.

The chain couples TRBV19 to TRBJ2-1, with D possibly being TRBD1 (6 bases). Germline loops: CDR1 LNHDA, CDR2 SQIVND (reference sequence). CDR3 length: 12 residues. Trimming left V 7 bases short and J 7 bases short, with 11 bases between. Here the CDR3 reads CASMVGGNEQFF. CDR3 sequence (DNA): TGTGCCAGTATGGTAGGGGGTAATGAGCAGTTCTTC.

The chain carries TRBV4-1 and TRBJ2-5, with D possibly being TRBD1 (6 bases). The J call may be in error: the DNA end matches TRBJ2-7 better. The CDR3 has 13 residues. From germline, CDR1 is MGHRA and CDR2 YSYEKL. The CDR3 loop reads CASRATGSYEQYF. The CDR3 DNA reads as TGCGCCAGCAGAGCGACAGGCTCCTACGAGCAGTACTTC.

This clone has ten or more counts. The chain recombines TRBV7-9 with TRBJ1-1, with 7 bases identical to TRBD1. Germline trimming cut 5 bases from V and 3 bases from J; bases unmatched to any gene: 12. This CDR3 contains 16 residues. CDR1 is SEHNR and CDR2 is FQNEAQ in the germline V gene (reference sequence). CDR3 amino acids: CASSPRGGSQYTEAFF. In nucleotides, the CDR3 is TGTGCCAGCAGCCCCAGGGGGGGCAGCCAGTACACTGAAGCTTTCTTT.

Turning to this clone: A far bigger clonotype differs at one base, so this is likely a read error. The chain combines TRBV7-9 with TRBJ1-2; no firm D call. Germline V gene data show CDR1 as SEHNR and CDR2 as FQNEAQ (reference sequence). The CDR3 totals 14 residues. This CDR3 is CSSSHAVSNYGYTF. The CDR3 bases are TGTTCCAGCAGCCACGCCGTTTCTAACTATGGCTACACCTTC.

As to this clone: A much larger clone lies one base from this, so it may be a read error. V gene TRBV2 combines with J gene TRBJ2-5; D is unclear. Germline loops: CDR1 SNHLY, CDR2 FYNNEI. The CDR3 runs 13 residues. The CDR3 reads CASSAQKQETPYF. In DNA, the CDR3 is TGTGCCAGCAGTGCCCAGAAACAAGAGACCCCGTACTTC.

The chain uses TRBV27 and TRBJ2-1; 9 bases align to TRBD2. V gave up 3 bases and J gave up 5 bases; unmatched junction bases: 2. The germline V gene encodes CDR1 MNHEY and CDR2 SMNVEV (reference sequence). The CDR3 contains 14 residues. This chain's CDR3 is CASSLTSGHNEQFF. The CDR3 nucleotides read TGTGCCAGCAGTTTGACTAGCGGACACAATGAGCAGTTCTTC.

The V call is TRBV6-4, the J call TRBJ2-3; TRBD2 matches 9 bases. Germline V gene lookup returns CDR1 MRHNA and CDR2 SNTAGT. The CDR3 runs 14 residues. V shed 10 bases and J 4 bases; nucleotides not matched to a gene: 9. This chain's CDR3 is CATSLAGEADTQYF. CDR3 coding DNA: TGTGCCACTTCCTTAGCGGGAGAGGCAGATACGCAGTATTTT.

The V and J genes are TRBV19 and TRBJ1-2; 10 bases fit TRBD1. There are 13 residues in the CDR3. The junction had 1 base not matched to a gene; V was cut back by 7 bases and J by 2 bases. In germline, CDR1 is LNHDA, CDR2 SQIVND (reference sequence). The CDR3 is CASKDRGNYGYTF. CDR3 DNA: TGTGCCAGTAAGGACAGGGGGAACTATGGCTACACCTTC.

On this clone: A junction boundary mismatches the germline segment, possibly from a read error. This chain links TRBV5-1 with TRBJ1-5; D remains unclear. The CDR3 is 14 amino acids. Germline assignment: CDR1 SGHRS and CDR2 YFSETQ. Written as DNA, the CDR3 is TGCGCCGGCAGCTTGGCCGGGGACAATCAGCCCCAGCATTTT. Encoded protein: CAGSLAGDNQPQHF. The full variable domain, its missing parts supplied by reference TRBV5-1 and TRBJ1-5, is KAGVTQTPRYLIKTRGQQVTLSCSPISGHRSVSWYQQTPGQGLQFLFEYFSETQRNKGNFPGRFSGRQFSNSRSEMNVSTLELGDSALYLCAGSLAGDNQPQHFGDGTRLSIL.

The chain couples TRBV4-3 to TRBJ2-3; either TRBD1 or TRBD2 may supply D (5 bases each). The CDR3 sequence is 15 residues long. V lost 4 bases and J 1 base, leaving 12 bases between the germline ends. Germline CDR1 reads LGHNA; CDR2 reads YSLEER. The CDR3 DNA reads TGCGCCAGCAGCCGCGAACTAGGGGGCACAGATACGCAGTATTTT. Protein: CASSRELGGTDTQYF.

A remark on this clone: An end of the junction does not agree with germline; a read error may underlie this. This rearrangement joins TRBV6-1 to TRBJ2-2; maybe TRBD2 (6 bases). This CDR3 comprises 15 residues. Germline values: CDR1 MNHNS, CDR2 SASEGT. For the CDR3, the DNA is TGTGCCAGCAGTGGAGAGAGTTTCGACACCGGGGGGCTGTTTTTT. As protein: CASSGESFDTGGLFF.

The chain has TRBV28 and TRBJ2-2, with D tentatively TRBD1 or TRBD2 (6 bases each). Trimming stripped 2 bases from V and 4 bases from J, with 11 bases between. The CDR3 covers 15 residues. The germline CDR1 and CDR2 sequences are MDHEN and SYDVKM. The CDR3 nucleotides read TGTGCCAGCAGTTTACGGGGGCCGGGCACCGGGGAGCTGTTTTTT. This translates into CASSLRGPGTGELFF.

The genes are TRBV28 and TRBJ1-1; D possibly corresponds to TRBD1 (6 bases). The CDR3 contains 13 residues. The V end was cut by 10 bases, the J end by 0 bases, with 12 bases between. Germline V gene lookup returns CDR1 MDHEN and CDR2 SYDVKM. In DNA form, the CDR3 reads TGTGCCACCGAAGGGGGGATGAACACTGAAGCTTTCTTT. The encoded protein is CATEGGMNTEAFF.

V usage is TRBV5-8 and J usage is TRBJ2-1, with 9 bases aligning to TRBD2. V lost 4 bases, J lost 4 bases, and 12 bases stayed unmatched. This CDR3 region has 17 residues. The germline V gene encodes CDR1 SGHTS and CDR2 YDEGEE. The CDR3 nucleotides read TGTGCCAGCAGCCTACGAAAGCGGCTAGCGGGGTACAATGAGCAGTTCTTC. As protein: CASSLRKRLAGYNEQFF.

This clone was seen repeatedly, ten times or more. Other DNA sequences from this sample encode an identical CDR3 as well. The V gene is TRBV5-1, the J gene TRBJ2-1; D might be TRBD2 (6 bases). Germline V gene data show CDR1 as SGHRS and CDR2 as YFSETQ. The CDR3 extends over 16 amino acids. V lost 1 base, J lost 7 bases, and 18 bases lay in between. As DNA, the CDR3 is TGCGCCAGCAGCTTGTGGGGGGAGCTAGTAGTTAATGAGCAGTTCTTC. Protein sequence: CASSLWGELVVNEQFF.

As to this clone: Other DNA sequences in this sample translate to the same CDR3. The J gene is TRBJ2-7, the V gene TRBV29-1, with 9 bases matching TRBD1. The CDR3 spans 13 residues. CDR1 is SQVTM, CDR2 ANQGSEA, per germline. J was trimmed by 1 base and V by 6 bases; bases with no gene match: 4. DNA for the CDR3: TGCAGCGTCGGGACAGGGCCTTCCTACGAGCAGTACTTC. It translates to CSVGTGPSYEQYF.

The chain has TRBV11-2 and TRBJ2-1; D not certain. The V gene lost 4 bases and the J gene lost 8 bases, with 9 bases spanning the gap. CDR3 length: 12 amino acids. Per the germline V gene, CDR1 is SGHAT and CDR2 is FQNNGV. CDR3 amino acids: CASSWALHEQFF. CDR3 DNA sequence: TGTGCCAGCAGCTGGGCCCTCCATGAGCAGTTCTTC.